This is a list of T cell receptor beta chains from one sample in a study of Ad26.COV2.S vaccination and SARS-CoV-2 variants. Libraries were prepared by immunoSEQ multiplex PCR; TCRdb keeps only in-frame clonotypes and omits some of them. The sample lists roughly 350,000 clones; 86% were seen once. The sample in question was peripheral blood, obtained in a trial of Ad26.COV2.S vaccine versus placebo. Source of these receptors: a person between 18 and 60 years old who received the Ad26.COV2.S COVID-19 vaccine or a placebo. CDR3s include the opening cysteine and the closing phenylalanine or tryptophan. The D gene is left open where the match is weak. Clone size, where shown, is once, few, many, or a class for clones that have expanded.

cdr3_aa	cdr3_nt	v_call	j_call	d_call	cdr3_length	clone_size
CASSYGDSIYEQYF	TGTGCCAGCAGCTACGGGGACAGTATCTACGAGCAGTACTTC	TRBV11-2	TRBJ2-7	TRBD1	14	.
CASSLWDRRMNTEAFF	TGCGCCAGCAGCTTGTGGGACAGACGTATGAACACTGAAGCTTTCTTT	TRBV5-1	TRBJ1-1	TRBD1	16	.
CASSPPAGTDTQYF	TGTGCCAGCAGCCCCCCAGCGGGGACAGATACGCAGTATTTT	TRBV7-9	TRBJ2-3	TRBD2	14	.
CAPVRRRRGTKETQYF	TGTGCCCCCGTTCGAAGGCGGAGGGGCACCAAAGAGACCCAGTACTTC	TRBV4-2	TRBJ2-5	.	16	once
CASSFGTGQGFYEQYF	TGTGCCAGCAGCTTCGGCACGGGACAGGGGTTCTACGAGCAGTACTTC	TRBV3-1/TRBV3-2	TRBJ2-7	TRBD1	16	.
CAWSGGRAETGELFF	TGTGCCTGGAGTGGTGGAAGGGCCGAGACCGGGGAGCTGTTTTTT	TRBV30	TRBJ2-2	.	15	.
CASSQGQGNEKLFF	TGCGCCAGCAGCCAGGGACAGGGTAATGAAAAACTGTTTTTT	TRBV4-3	TRBJ1-4	TRBD1	14	.
CASSYISGRAGNEQFF	TGTGCCAGCAGTTACATTAGCGGGAGGGCCGGAAATGAGCAGTTCTTC	TRBV27	TRBJ2-1	TRBD2	16	.
CASRLSDTQYF	TGTGCCAGCCGGTTATCAGATACGCAGTATTTT	TRBV12-3/TRBV12-4	TRBJ2-3	.	11	.
CASSWTSGGTGELFF	TGCGCCAGCAGCTGGACTAGCGGGGGGACCGGGGAGCTGTTTTTT	TRBV5-1	TRBJ2-2	TRBD2	15	.
CAWTSGANQPQHF	TGTGCCTGGACCAGCGGGGCGAATCAGCCCCAGCATTTT	TRBV30	TRBJ1-5	.	13	.
CASTRQGDYEQYF	TGTGCCAGCACTAGACAGGGGGATTACGAGCAGTACTTC	TRBV27	TRBJ2-7	TRBD1	13	.
CASSFQLAGSSYNEQFF	TGCGCCAGCAGCTTCCAACTAGCGGGGTCCTCCTACAATGAGCAGTTCTTC	TRBV5-1	TRBJ2-1	TRBD2	17	.
CASSSAHRLQAGGVTEAFF	TGTGCCAGCAGCTCCGCCCACAGGCTTCAAGCAGGGGGCGTCACTGAAGCTTTCTTT	TRBV7-8	TRBJ1-1	TRBD1	19	.
CASSSPMGRVDITQHF	TGTGCCAGCAGCTCCCCTATGGGGAGGGTTGATATAACCCAGCATTTT	TRBV6-2/TRBV6-3	TRBJ1-5	.	16	once
CATSLSSYNEQFF	TGTGCCACCAGCCTCAGCTCCTACAATGAGCAGTTCTTC	TRBV24-1	TRBJ2-1	.	13	.
CASSYSMAGGSYEQYF	TGTGCCAGCAGTTACTCGATGGCAGGCGGTTCCTACGAGCAGTACTTC	TRBV6-2/TRBV6-3	TRBJ2-7	.	16	once
CASSETGEASEKLFF	TGTGCCAGCAGTGAGACCGGGGAGGCGAGTGAAAAACTGTTTTTT	TRBV6-4	TRBJ1-4	.	15	many
CASSYLARYEKLFF	TGCGCCAGCAGCTACCTCGCGAGGTATGAAAAACTGTTTTTT	TRBV4-1	TRBJ1-4	.	14	.
CASSQEGSNYGYTF	TGCGCCAGCAGCCAGGAAGGGTCAAACTATGGCTACACCTTC	TRBV4-1	TRBJ1-2	.	14	.
CASSLALRTEAFF	TGTGCCAGCAGCTTAGCGTTGCGAACTGAAGCTTTCTTT	TRBV7-6	TRBJ1-1	.	13	.
CANGPFSNQPQHF	TGTGCAAACGGACCGTTTAGCAATCAGCCCCAGCATTTT	TRBV6-5	TRBJ1-5	.	13	.
CASSRDQYGYTF	TGTGCCAGCAGCCGGGACCAGTATGGCTACACCTTC	TRBV7-9	TRBJ1-2	.	12	.
CASSLTRDRNTEAFF	TGTGCCAGCAGTCTTACTCGGGACAGGAACACTGAAGCTTTCTTT	TRBV6-2/TRBV6-3	TRBJ1-1	TRBD1	15	.
CASSVTLAGVLEQYF	TGTGCCAGTAGTGTGACCCTAGCGGGAGTCCTCGAGCAGTACTTC	TRBV19	TRBJ2-7	TRBD2	15	.
CASSEYGQGIYGYTF	TGCGCCAGCAGTGAGTATGGCCAGGGGATCTATGGCTACACCTTC	TRBV10-2	TRBJ1-2	.	15	.
CASSYSDGRGRHGTEAFF	TGTGCCAGCAGTTACTCGGATGGCAGGGGGCGACATGGGACTGAAGCTTTCTTT	TRBV6-8	TRBJ1-1	TRBD1	18	.
CASSFLEDQPQHF	TGTGCCAGCAGCTTTCTAGAGGATCAGCCCCAGCATTTT	TRBV6-2/TRBV6-3	TRBJ1-5	.	13	.
CASSQGHPIVDTQYF	TGTGCCAGCAGTCAGGGACATCCCATTGTGGATACGCAGTATTTT	TRBV28	TRBJ2-3	.	15	.
CASSLGQANEKLFF	TGTGCCAGCAGCTTAGGGCAGGCCAATGAAAAACTGTTTTTT	TRBV7-9	TRBJ1-4	.	14	.
CASSSSTVRLHNSPLHF	TGTGCCAGCAGCTCATCGACAGTCAGACTACATAATTCACCCCTCCACTTT	TRBV5-4	TRBJ1-6	.	17	.
CASSLGGQGDQPQHF	TGCGCCAGCAGCTTGGGGGGACAGGGTGATCAGCCCCAGCATTTT	TRBV5-1	TRBJ1-5	TRBD1	15	.
CASTLFTAGLNNEQFF	TGTGCCAGCACTCTATTCACGGCGGGATTGAACAATGAGCAGTTCTTC	TRBV11-2	TRBJ2-1	.	16	.
CASSTLSRGSSNQPQHF	TGTGCCAGTAGTACCCTTTCCAGGGGGAGCAGCAATCAGCCCCAGCATTTT	TRBV19	TRBJ1-5	TRBD1	17	few
CASSFFRENTEAFF	TGTGCCAGCAGCTTTTTTCGGGAAAACACTGAAGCTTTCTTT	TRBV7-2	TRBJ1-1	.	14	.
CASSQSGGPGELFF	TGTGCCAGCAGCCAGTCGGGGGGCCCCGGGGAGCTGTTTTTT	TRBV7-9	TRBJ2-2	.	14	once
CASSRLGGPLSYEQYF	TGCGCCAGCAGCAGGCTTGGGGGGCCTCTCTCCTACGAGCAGTACTTC	TRBV5-1	TRBJ2-7	.	16	.
CASRELAMNTDTQYF	TGTGCCAGCAGGGAACTAGCTATGAACACAGATACGCAGTATTTT	TRBV5-4	TRBJ2-3	.	15	.
CASSIGVDSSYEQYF	TGTGCCAGTAGTATTGGGGTCGATTCATCCTACGAGCAGTACTTC	TRBV19	TRBJ2-7	.	15	.
CASSLEGATRNEQFF	TGTGCCAGCAGCTTAGAGGGGGCGACTCGGAATGAGCAGTTCTTC	TRBV13	TRBJ2-1	TRBD1	15	.
CASSAGVVWNF	TGTGCCAGCAGCGCGGGGGTGGTGTGGAACTTC	TRBV5-5	TRBJ2-4	TRBD2	11	.
CATSPDRPTGELFF	TGTGCCACTTCCCCGGACAGGCCCACCGGGGAGCTGTTTTTT	TRBV24-1	TRBJ2-2	TRBD1	14	.
CASSEQGIGLGEKLFF	TGTGCCAGCAGTGAACAGGGGATAGGGTTAGGTGAAAAACTGTTTTTT	TRBV2	TRBJ1-4	.	16	once
CASSKDSSGNTIYF	TGTGCCAGCAGTAAGGACAGTTCGGGAAACACCATATATTTT	TRBV7-8	TRBJ1-3	.	14	.
CASSPRFTGQGINQPQHF	TGTGCCAGCTCACCACGTTTTACTGGACAGGGAATCAATCAGCCCCAGCATTTT	TRBV18	TRBJ1-5	TRBD1	18	.
CASSEYNSPLHF	TGTGCCAGCAGTGAATACAATTCACCCCTCCACTTT	TRBV27	TRBJ1-6	.	12	.